This T cell receptor beta chain is drawn from a study of blood T cell repertoires in COVID-19. Overall study context: The United States, Italy and Spain provided the acute and convalescent COVID-19 samples. From T cells, B-cell-depleted T cells, or PBMCs came the material, which was cDNA or gDNA.

Under the authors' procedure: Using reference gene primer amplification, nucleated cell counts were estimated. Libraries were prepared by immunoSEQ multiplex PCR; TCRdb keeps only in-frame clonotypes and omits some of them. D and trimming were read from the DNA, whereas the V and J calls and clone size are those reported in that table. The sample includes some 140,000 clones, 84% of them seen just once. Looked up from germline, CDR1 is ENHRY and CDR2 is SYGVKD. The CDR3 extends over 13 amino acids. The V segment lost 5 bases and the J segment 3 bases; nucleotides outside the gene matches: 1. The sequencing sample was made of peripheral blood. V usage is TRBV10-3 and J usage is TRBJ1-5; the match to TRBD1 covers 7 bases. This clonotype was obtained from a man aged 55 to 70 with acute or convalescent COVID-19. Written as DNA, the CDR3 is TGTGCCATCAGTACAGGGGACAATCAGCCCCAGCATTTT. Its protein is CAISTGDNQPQHF.